This T cell receptor beta chain was documented in a study of CD8 T cells in ankylosing spondylitis. Study-level results: Disease-linked clones displayed a CD8+ phenotype and appeared relatively rarely in peripheral blood. Significantly higher representation of disease-linked clones was reported for matched ankylosing spondylitis synovial fluid. Apparently characteristic of ankylosing spondylitis blood was a TCR beta motif (roughly eight highly homologous variants). Earlier work had already found some motif variants in reactive arthritis synovial fluid and blood.

This clonotype was detected a few times. The antigen is undetermined. The CDR3 is 16 amino acids. CDR1 is LNHNV, CDR2 YYDKDF, per germline (reference sequence). V lost 5 bases and J 1 base, leaving 14 bases between the germline ends. Making the TCR beta libraries involved quantitative 5'-RACE with molecular barcodes. MiXCR, applied by TCRdb to the 5' RACE reads, yields one record per CDR3 protein. The sample lists fewer than 550,000 distinct CDR3 sequences, roughly 5% occurring once. This sequence joins TRBV15 and TRBJ2-2; TRBD2 is a possible D gene (5 bases). Sequencing used blood, either unsorted or a sorted T cell fraction (not recorded which). The sequence derives from a male donor with ankylosing spondylitis. The DNA for the CDR3 is TGTGCCACCAGCCCCCGGGGTCAAGTGAACACCGGGGAGCTGTTTTTT. It encodes CATSPRGQVNTGELFF.